The 4 T cell receptor beta chains given below trace back to one sample, sequenced in a study of identical twins. TCRdb reprocessed the 5' RACE reads with MiXCR, giving one entry per CDR3 protein. The sample consists of fewer than 450,000 distinct CDR3 sequences, roughly 10% of them appearing once. The sequenced material came from naive T cells sorted from blood. The receptors come from a woman aged 50 to 60 in good health.

This chain connects TRBV11-2 to TRBJ2-1, with D perhaps matching TRBD2 (6 bases). CDR3 length equals 15 residues. Germline V lookup: CDR1 SGHAT, CDR2 FQNNGV. Trimming took 5 bases from V and 5 from J, leaving 16 bases between them. CDR3 bases: TGTGCCAGCAGCCCCCCGGGGGAGCGGGACAATGAGCAGTTCTTC. Translation gives CASSPPGERDNEQFF.

The V and J genes are TRBV9 and TRBJ1-1; D not certain. Germline V gene sequence: CDR1 SGDLS, CDR2 YYNGEE. The CDR3 is 16 residues long. Deletions cut 0 bases from V and 0 bases from J, with 12 bases between. The DNA for the CDR3 is TGTGCCAGCAGCGTAGGACTAATTACCATGAACACTGAAGCTTTCTTT. Residues: CASSVGLITMNTEAFF.

The table lists this clonotype with a few counts. The rearrangement uses TRBV7-9 and TRBJ2-1; D is possibly TRBD1 (6 bases). Germline CDR1 SEHNR, CDR2 FQNEAQ (reference sequence). The length of the CDR3 is 11 residues. The V end lost 9 bases, the J end lost 8 bases, and 11 bases lay between the germline ends. In DNA form, the CDR3 reads TGTGCCAGTCGGGACACCCATGAGCAGTTCTTC. Encoded protein: CASRDTHEQFF. The full variable domain, completed using reference TRBV7-9 and TRBJ2-1, is DTGVSQNPRHKITKRGQNVTFRCDPISEHNRLYWYRQTLGQGPEFLTYFQNEAQLEKSRLLSDRFSAERPKGSFSTLEIQRTEQGDSAMYLCASRDTHEQFFGPGTRLTVL.

This rearrangement joins TRBV10-3 to TRBJ2-1, with TRBD1 identical over 8 bases. The V gene end was trimmed by 6 bases and the J gene end by 9 bases; junction bases not matched to a gene: 7. The germline CDR1 and CDR2 sequences are ENHRY and SYGVKD. The CDR3 covers 13 residues. CDR3 sequence (DNA): TGTGCCATCAGACCAGACAGGGGTAGTGAGCAGTTCTTC. Translation gives CAIRPDRGSEQFF.